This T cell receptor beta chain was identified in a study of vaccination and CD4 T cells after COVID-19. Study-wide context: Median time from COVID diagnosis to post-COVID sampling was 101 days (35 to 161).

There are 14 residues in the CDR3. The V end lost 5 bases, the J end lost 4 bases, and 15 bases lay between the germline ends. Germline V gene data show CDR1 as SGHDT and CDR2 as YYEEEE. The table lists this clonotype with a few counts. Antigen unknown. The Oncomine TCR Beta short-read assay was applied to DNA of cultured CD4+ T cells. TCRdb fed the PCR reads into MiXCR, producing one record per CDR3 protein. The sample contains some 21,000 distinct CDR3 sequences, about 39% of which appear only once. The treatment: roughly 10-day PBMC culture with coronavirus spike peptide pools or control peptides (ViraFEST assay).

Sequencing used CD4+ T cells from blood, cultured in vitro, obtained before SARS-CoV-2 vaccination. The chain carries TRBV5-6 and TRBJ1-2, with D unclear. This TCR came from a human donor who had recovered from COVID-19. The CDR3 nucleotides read TGTGCCAGCAGATTAAGGTTTGGTAGCTATGGCTACACCTTC. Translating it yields CASRLRFGSYGYTF. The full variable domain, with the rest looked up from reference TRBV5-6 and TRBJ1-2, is DAGVTQSPTHLIKTRGQQVTLRCSPKSGHDTVSWYQQALGQGPQFIFQYYEEEERQRGNFPDRFSGHQFPNYSSELNVNALLLGDSALYLCASRLRFGSYGYTFGSGTRLTVV.